This entry describes one T cell receptor (beta chain). As yet, its antigen is unknown. The sample comes from a study of T cell responses to AZD1222 COVID-19 vaccine. V was trimmed by 5 bases and J by 2 bases, leaving 9 bases between them. There are 13 residues in the CDR3. In germline, CDR1 is WSHSY, CDR2 SAAADI. Study observations and caveats: Spike was spanned by vaccine-associated CD4 TCRs, with dominance at 160-218 and 743-854. White British people made up most donors, females outnumbered males, and clonal diversity was possibly underestimated.

TCRdb's copy holds only in-frame clones and misses some; the assay was immunoSEQ multiplex PCR. The sample yields some 180,000 clones, over 85% seen once. The sequence was collected from an adult in good health. Here the sequenced sample was peripheral blood, taken on day 0 of AZD1222 vaccination. V and J are TRBV10-2 and TRBJ1-2; TRBD1 might be the D (6 bases). In DNA form, the CDR3 reads TGCGCCAGCAGTAAGGGGGGGAACTATGGCTACACCTTC. Translating it yields CASSKGGNYGYTF.